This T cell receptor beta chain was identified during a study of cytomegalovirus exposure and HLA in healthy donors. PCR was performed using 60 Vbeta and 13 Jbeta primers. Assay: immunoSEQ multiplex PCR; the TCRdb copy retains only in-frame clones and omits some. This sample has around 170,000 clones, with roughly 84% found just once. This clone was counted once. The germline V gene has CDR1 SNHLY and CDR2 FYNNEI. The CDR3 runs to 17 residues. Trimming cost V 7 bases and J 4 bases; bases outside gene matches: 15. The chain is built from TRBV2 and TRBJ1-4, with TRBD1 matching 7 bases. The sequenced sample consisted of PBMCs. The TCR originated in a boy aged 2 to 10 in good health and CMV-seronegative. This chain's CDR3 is CASTRIGGGAGNEKLFF. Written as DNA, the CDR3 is TGTGCCAGCACCAGAATCGGAGGGGGCGCGGGTAATGAAAAACTGTTTTTT.